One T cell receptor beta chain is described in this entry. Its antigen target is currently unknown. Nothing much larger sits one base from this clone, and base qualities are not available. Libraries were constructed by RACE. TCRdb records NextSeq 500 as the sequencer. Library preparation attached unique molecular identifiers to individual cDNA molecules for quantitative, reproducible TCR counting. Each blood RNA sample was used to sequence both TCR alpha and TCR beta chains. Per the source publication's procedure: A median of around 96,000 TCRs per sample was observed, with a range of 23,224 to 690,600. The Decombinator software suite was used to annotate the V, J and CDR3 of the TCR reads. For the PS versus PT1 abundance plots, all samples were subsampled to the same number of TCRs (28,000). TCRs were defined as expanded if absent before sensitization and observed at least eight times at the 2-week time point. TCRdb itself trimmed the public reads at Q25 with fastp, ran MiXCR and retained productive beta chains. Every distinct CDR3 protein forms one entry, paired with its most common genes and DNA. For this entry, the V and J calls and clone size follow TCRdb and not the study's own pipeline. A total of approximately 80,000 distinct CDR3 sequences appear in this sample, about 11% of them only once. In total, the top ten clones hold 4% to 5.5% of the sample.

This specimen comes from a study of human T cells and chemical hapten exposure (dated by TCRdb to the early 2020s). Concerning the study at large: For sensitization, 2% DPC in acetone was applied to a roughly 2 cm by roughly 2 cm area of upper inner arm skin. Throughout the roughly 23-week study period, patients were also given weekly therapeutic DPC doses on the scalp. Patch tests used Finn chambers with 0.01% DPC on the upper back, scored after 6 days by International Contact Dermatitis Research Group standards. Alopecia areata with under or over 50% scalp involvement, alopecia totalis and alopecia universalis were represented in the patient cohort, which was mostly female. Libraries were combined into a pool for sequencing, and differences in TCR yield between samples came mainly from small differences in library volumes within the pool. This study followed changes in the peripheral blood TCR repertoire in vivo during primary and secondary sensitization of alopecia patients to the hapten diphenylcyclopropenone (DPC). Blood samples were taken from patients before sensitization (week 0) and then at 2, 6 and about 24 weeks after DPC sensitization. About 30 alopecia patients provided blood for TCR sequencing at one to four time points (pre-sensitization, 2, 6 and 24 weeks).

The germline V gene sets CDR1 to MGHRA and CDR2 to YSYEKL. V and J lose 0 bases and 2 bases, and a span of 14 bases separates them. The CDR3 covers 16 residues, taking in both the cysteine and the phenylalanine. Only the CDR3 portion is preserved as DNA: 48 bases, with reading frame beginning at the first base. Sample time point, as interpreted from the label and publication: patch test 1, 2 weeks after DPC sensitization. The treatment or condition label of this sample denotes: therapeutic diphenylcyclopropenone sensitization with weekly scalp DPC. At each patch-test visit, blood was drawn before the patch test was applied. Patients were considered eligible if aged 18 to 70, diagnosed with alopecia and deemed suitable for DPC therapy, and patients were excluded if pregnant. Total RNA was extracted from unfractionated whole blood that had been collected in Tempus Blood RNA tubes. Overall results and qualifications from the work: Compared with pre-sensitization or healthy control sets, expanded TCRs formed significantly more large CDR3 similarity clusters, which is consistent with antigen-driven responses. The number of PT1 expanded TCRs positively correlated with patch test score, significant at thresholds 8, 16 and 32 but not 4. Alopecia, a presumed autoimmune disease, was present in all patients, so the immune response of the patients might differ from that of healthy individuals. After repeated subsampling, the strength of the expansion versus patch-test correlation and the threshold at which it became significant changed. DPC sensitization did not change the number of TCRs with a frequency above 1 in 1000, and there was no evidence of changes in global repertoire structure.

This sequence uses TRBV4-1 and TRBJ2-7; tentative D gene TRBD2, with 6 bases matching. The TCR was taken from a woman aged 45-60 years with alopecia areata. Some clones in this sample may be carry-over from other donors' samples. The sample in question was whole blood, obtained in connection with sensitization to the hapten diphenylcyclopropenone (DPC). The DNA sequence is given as TGCGCCAGCAGCCAAGAGATTACTAGCCCTACCTACGAGCAGTACTTC. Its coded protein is CASSQEITSPTYEQYF.